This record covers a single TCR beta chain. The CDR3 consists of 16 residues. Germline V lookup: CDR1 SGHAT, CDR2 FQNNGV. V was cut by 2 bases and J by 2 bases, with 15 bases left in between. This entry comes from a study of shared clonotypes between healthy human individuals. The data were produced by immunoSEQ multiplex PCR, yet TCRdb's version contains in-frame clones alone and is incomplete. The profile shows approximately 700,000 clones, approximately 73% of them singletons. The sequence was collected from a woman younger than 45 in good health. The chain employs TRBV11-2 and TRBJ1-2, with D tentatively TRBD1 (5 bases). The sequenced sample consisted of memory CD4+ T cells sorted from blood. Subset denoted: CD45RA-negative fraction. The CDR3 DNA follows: TGTGCCAGCAGCTTATACCCCGCAGGGCTAAACTATGGCTACACCTTC. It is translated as CASSLYPAGLNYGYTF.